A single T cell receptor beta chain is shown here with its context. Its antigen is unidentified. These data belong to a study of T cell responses to AZD1222 COVID-19 vaccine. Study-level findings and limits: Among the donors, most were white British and more were female, and clonal diversity was possibly underestimated. Vaccination with two AZD1222 doses was followed by a rise in Spike-specific TCR breadth and depth. The study found vaccine-associated CD4 TCRs spanning spike, dominant at 160-218 and 743-854.

V dropped 5 bases and J dropped 2 bases, with 16 bases sitting between them. The CDR3 is 16 amino acids. Germline lookup yields CDR1 SGHVS and CDR2 FNYEAQ. TCRdb's copy holds only in-frame clones and misses some; the assay was immunoSEQ multiplex PCR. This table holds some 130,000 clones, more than 80% found once. The TCR comes from an adult in good health. The V gene is TRBV7-6, the J gene TRBJ2-1; possible D gene TRBD2, 7 bases. This sample comprised peripheral blood, obtained on day 0 of AZD1222 vaccination. This CDR3 is CASSRTRGGTYNEQFF. As DNA, the CDR3 is TGTGCCAGCAGCCGTACTAGGGGGGGGACCTACAATGAGCAGTTCTTC.